Each of the 18 T cell receptor beta chains below was sequenced from the same sample in a study of T cell responses to AZD1222 COVID-19 vaccine. TCRdb's table, derived via immunoSEQ multiplex PCR, lists solely in-frame clones and lacks some. This sample has roughly 150,000 clones, with around 91% found just once. This sample comprised peripheral blood, obtained on day 0 of AZD1222 vaccination. These receptors came from an adult in good health.

This chain joins TRBV28 and TRBJ1-2, with TRBD1 identical over 7 bases. Germline CDR1 is MDHEN and CDR2 is SYDVKM. The junction had 7 bases not matched to a gene; V was cut back by 2 bases and J by 7 bases. The CDR3 length is 14 residues. The CDR3 sequence: CASSLKGAVFGYTF. The CDR3 DNA follows: TGTGCCAGCAGTTTAAAGGGGGCAGTCTTTGGCTACACCTTC.

This chain links TRBV20-1 with TRBJ2-7; 7 bases agree with TRBD2. Germline values: CDR1 DFQATT, CDR2 SNEGSKA (reference sequence). V was clipped by 3 bases and J by 3 bases; unmatched bases: 14. The CDR3 length is 16 residues. CDR3 DNA sequence: TGCAGTGCTAGTAAGCTAGCTGGAGCGGGATTCTACGAGCAGTACTTC. Its protein is CSASKLAGAGFYEQYF.

The CDR3 DNA is TGTGCCAGCAGTCGAGGGGTAAACTCTGGAAACACCATATATTTT. It is translated as CASSRGVNSGNTIYF. The genes are TRBV6-5 and TRBJ1-3, with a weak D call TRBD1 (5 bases). Germline CDR1 is MNHEY and CDR2 is SVGAGI. Trimming shortened V by 5 bases and J by 0 bases, and 11 bases separated the two germline ends. The length of the CDR3 is 15 residues.

This chain connects TRBV11-2 to TRBJ2-1, with TRBD2 identical over 8 bases. Trimming took 2 bases from V and 4 from J; bases not matched to a gene: 4. This CDR3 has 15 residues. Germline CDR1 and CDR2: SGHAT and FQNNGV. The CDR3 sequence: CASSLTGGNYNEQFF. Here the CDR3 DNA reads TGTGCCAGCAGCTTAACGGGAGGGAATTACAATGAGCAGTTCTTC.

This chain connects TRBV5-1 to TRBJ1-6; D possibly corresponds to TRBD1 (6 bases). The V gene's germline CDR1 is SGHRS and CDR2 YFSETQ. V was shortened by 0 bases and J by 9 bases, with 13 bases between the two germline ends. The CDR3 consists of 15 residues. The CDR3 bases are TGCGCCAGCAGCTTGGCAGGGGAGCGTGGTTCACCCCTCCACTTT. Translated, it gives CASSLAGERGSPLHF.

This sequence joins TRBV7-9 and TRBJ2-1; 9 nucleotides agree with TRBD1. CDR3 length: 15 residues. The ends lost 2 bases at V and 5 bases at J; junction bases unmatched: 4. CDR1 and CDR2 (germline): SEHNR, FQNEAQ (reference sequence). In DNA, the CDR3 is TGTGCCAGCAGCTTAAGCACAGGGGGCCACAATGAGCAGTTCTTC. It specifies CASSLSTGGHNEQFF.

The rearrangement joins TRBV6-5 to TRBJ1-5, with D hard to call. The CDR3 has 13 residues. CDR1 MNHEY and CDR2 SVGAGI come from the germline V gene. V lost 6 bases to trimming and J lost 5 bases, with 11 bases between them. In DNA form, the CDR3 reads TGTGCCAGCAGGGTGGATCCCTATCAGCCCCAGCATTTT. It translates to CASRVDPYQPQHF.

This chain links TRBV28 with TRBJ2-7, with D unresolved. The CDR3 extends over 15 amino acids. Germline V lookup: CDR1 MDHEN, CDR2 SYDVKM. V lost 2 bases and J 0 bases, leaving 11 bases between the germline ends. The CDR3 loop reads CASSLVGQISYEQYF. In nucleotides, the CDR3 is TGTGCCAGCAGTTTAGTTGGTCAGATCTCCTACGAGCAGTACTTC.

A single count supports this clone. This rearrangement joins TRBV19 to TRBJ1-5, with TRBD1 matching 8 bases. The CDR3 runs to 15 residues. Germline V CDR1 and CDR2: LNHDA, SQIVND (reference sequence). J was trimmed by 5 bases and V by 1 base; bases with no gene match: 4. The CDR3 DNA follows: TGTGCCAGTAGTATAGTATCAGGGGGCGATCAGCCCCAGCATTTT. Amino acid sequence: CASSIVSGGDQPQHF.

This clone was found once. The V call is TRBV7-2, the J call TRBJ1-1, with 9 nucleotides matching TRBD1. This CDR3 is 18 amino acids long. Germline assignment: CDR1 SGHTA and CDR2 FQGNSA. Germline trimming cut 3 bases from V and 3 bases from J; bases unmatched to any gene: 14. In DNA form, the CDR3 reads TGTGCCAGCAGCTTTCGTCCCGGGACAGGGTCGGGGGACACTGAAGCTTTCTTT. This translates into CASSFRPGTGSGDTEAFF.

The chain is built from TRBV9 and TRBJ1-2; D might be TRBD1 (5 bases). V lost 0 bases, J lost 8 bases, and 20 bases lay in between. CDR3 length: 16 residues. Germline V gives CDR1 SGDLS, CDR2 YYNGEE. In nucleotides, the CDR3 is TGTGCCAGCAGCGTAGTTCCCACTGGGGGGAGTGAAGGCTACACCTTC. Its protein is CASSVVPTGGSEGYTF.

J is TRBJ2-2 and V is TRBV5-1; 13 bases fit TRBD2. The CDR3 runs 16 residues. Looked up from germline, CDR1 is SGHRS and CDR2 is YFSETQ. The trim removed 0 bases at V and 9 bases at J, leaving 5 bases unmatched. The CDR3 DNA is TGCGCCAGCAGCTTGGTACTAGCGGGAGGGGACCGGGAGCTGTTTTTT. The encoded protein is CASSLVLAGGDRELFF. The full variable domain, its missing parts supplied by reference TRBV5-1 and TRBJ2-2, is KAGVTQTPRYLIKTRGQQVTLSCSPISGHRSVSWYQQTPGQGLQFLFEYFSETQRNKGNFPGRFSGRQFSNSRSEMNVSTLELGDSALYLCASSLVLAGGDRELFFGEGSRLTVL.

The J gene is TRBJ1-1, the V gene TRBV7-2; D gene uncertain. Per germline, CDR1 SGHTA and CDR2 FQGNSA. This CDR3 has 12 residues. Trimming stripped 2 bases from V and 5 bases from J, with 6 bases between. CDR3 amino acids: CASSLIGTEAFF. The CDR3 coding sequence is TGTGCCAGCAGCTTAATCGGGACTGAAGCTTTCTTT.

The rearrangement uses TRBV12-3 or TRBV12-4 and TRBJ2-3, with D perhaps matching TRBD2 (5 bases). Between the trimmed V and J ends, which lost 3 bases and 10 bases, there was a span of 14 bases. The CDR3 spans 13 residues. The CDR3 sequence is CASSFGGVAAQYF. The CDR3 DNA is TGTGCCAGCAGTTTTGGAGGAGTCGCGGCGCAGTATTTT.

The rearrangement joins TRBV3-1 (or the pseudogene TRBV3-2) to TRBJ1-2; possibly TRBD1 for D (6 bases). The V and J ends lost 1 base and 7 bases respectively, with 16 bases between them. In germline, CDR1 is LGHDT, CDR2 YNNKEL (reference sequence). This CDR3 is built from 15 residues. Written as DNA, the CDR3 is TGTGCCAGCAGCCAAGCCCCAGGGACATTGGGTGGCTACACCTTC. Translation: CASSQAPGTLGGYTF.

DNA of the CDR3: TGCAGCGTCCAGACAGGGAAGGGATCCTCTGGAAACACCATATATTTT. Translation gives CSVQTGKGSSGNTIYF. The chain uses TRBV29-1 and TRBJ1-3, with TRBD1 matching 7 bases. V was pared by 6 bases and J by 0 bases, with 11 bases of the junction left unmatched. Germline CDR1 is SQVTM and CDR2 is ANQGSEA. The CDR3 runs 16 residues.

The chain is built from TRBV5-8 and TRBJ2-1; a possible D gene is TRBD1 (6 bases). V lost 6 bases, J lost 8 bases, and 21 bases lay in between. The CDR3 totals 15 residues. Per germline, CDR1 SGHTS and CDR2 YDEGEE. CDR3 DNA: TGTGCCAGCAACTTAGAGGGACACCCGAACGATGAGCAGTTCTTC. Protein sequence: CASNLEGHPNDEQFF.

This clone was counted a single time. V usage is TRBV7-3 and J usage is TRBJ2-5; TRBD1 matches 7 bases. CDR1 and CDR2 (germline): SGHTA, FQGTGA. This CDR3 contains 13 residues. The J segment lost 3 bases and the V segment lost 4 bases, leaving 2 bases of the junction unmatched. The CDR3 loop reads CASSYGTEETQYF. DNA for the CDR3: TGTGCCAGCAGCTACGGGACAGAAGAGACCCAGTACTTC.